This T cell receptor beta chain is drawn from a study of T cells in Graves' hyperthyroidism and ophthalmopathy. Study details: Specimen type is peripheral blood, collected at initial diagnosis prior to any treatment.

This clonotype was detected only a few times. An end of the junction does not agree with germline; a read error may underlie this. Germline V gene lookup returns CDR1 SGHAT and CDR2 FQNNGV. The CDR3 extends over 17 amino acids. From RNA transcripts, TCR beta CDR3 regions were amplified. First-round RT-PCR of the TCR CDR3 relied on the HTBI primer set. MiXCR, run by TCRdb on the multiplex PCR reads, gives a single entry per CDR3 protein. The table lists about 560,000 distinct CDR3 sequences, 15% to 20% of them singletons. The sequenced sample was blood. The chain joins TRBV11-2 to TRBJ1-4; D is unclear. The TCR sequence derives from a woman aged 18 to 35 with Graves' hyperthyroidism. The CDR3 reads CVSSRPHQSATNEKLFF. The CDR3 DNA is TGTGTCAGCAGCCGCCCCCATCAGTCAGCAACTAATGAAAAACTGTTTTTT. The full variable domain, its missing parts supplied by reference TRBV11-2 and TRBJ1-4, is EAGVAQSPRYKIIEKRQSVAFWCNPISGHATLYWYQQILGQGPKLLIQFQNNGVVDDSQLPKDRFSAERLKGVDSTLKIQPAKLEDSAVYLCVSSRPHQSATNEKLFFGSGTQLSVL.